The rows below give T cell receptor beta chains drawn from one sample of a study of blood T cell repertoires in COVID-19. TCRdb keeps only in-frame clones here, not all; method: immunoSEQ multiplex PCR. The table lists just over 65,000 clones, roughly 86% of them singletons, with less than 1.5% in the top ten. What was sequenced was peripheral blood. Every receptor here comes from a man aged 55-75 years with acute or convalescent COVID-19. Each CDR3 is given with its conserved first and last residue. A D gene is named only where the DNA matches it firmly.

d_gene,v_gene,j_gene,CDR3nt,CDR3aa
NA,TRBV10-3,TRBJ1-2,TGTGCCATCAGTAACAGGAACTATGGCTACACCTTC,CAISNRNYGYTF
NA,TRBV6-6,TRBJ1-2,TGTGCCAGCAGTCCGAACCTGCGGGGCTACACCTTC,CASSPNLRGYTF
NA,TRBV4-2,TRBJ2-1,TGTGCCAGCAGCCAGTCCAAAAGCACCCCCCGTGAGCAGTTCTTC,CASSQSKSTPREQFF
NA,TRBV4-1,TRBJ1-3,TGCGCCACCTACGGAACAGGGATTCAAGGAAACACCATATATTTT,CATYGTGIQGNTIYF
TRBD1,TRBV11-1,TRBJ1-1,TGTGCCAGCAGCCAACAGGGGACTGAAGCTTTCTTT,CASSQQGTEAFF
TRBD1,TRBV5-6,TRBJ1-6,TGTGCCAGCAGCCGGGGACAGCTCTATAATTCACCCCTCCACTTT,CASSRGQLYNSPLHF
TRBD1,TRBV19,TRBJ1-1,TGTGCCAGTAGTATGGGACAGGGTTTAGCTTTCTTT,CASSMGQGLAFF
TRBD2,TRBV3-1/TRBV3-2,TRBJ2-7,TGTGCCAGCAGCCCGGGACTAGCTTACTACGAGCAGTACTTC,CASSPGLAYYEQYF
TRBD1,TRBV5-6,TRBJ1-5,TGTGCCAGCAGCTTGGGATCCACAGGGGGTCAGCCCCAGCATTTT,CASSLGSTGGQPQHF
TRBD1,TRBV30,TRBJ1-2,TGTGCCTGGAGTCTACGGACAGGGAGTGGTAGTGGCTACACCTTC,CAWSLRTGSGSGYTF
TRBD1,TRBV11-3,TRBJ1-4,TGTGCCAGCAGCGGGTACAGGGGAGGTACTAATGAAAAACTGTTTTTT,CASSGYRGGTNEKLFF